The 23 T cell receptor beta chains listed next were all sequenced from one sample in a study of shared clonotypes between healthy human individuals (TCRdb year 2020). CD8 naive samples were obtained by positive selection for CCR7 among CD45RO-negative cells, yielding a CD45RA+CCR7+ population from which TemRA cells were excluded. Libraries were constructed by the immunoSEQ multiplex PCR assay. TCRdb limited this immuneACCESS table to in-frame rearrangements with V and J called. A share of clones is missing; checked studies link under half to unresolved V genes, and the rest is unexplained. This sample has some 630,000 clones in its table, and roughly 95% of those were observed once. Approximately 0.12% of the sample is taken by the ten largest. Material for sequencing was naive CD8+ T cells sorted from blood. Explained via the paper, the cell subset or site label denotes: CD45RA+CCR7+. The receptor set was obtained from a woman aged 25 to 39 in good health.

The gene calls are TRBV2 and TRBJ1-5; D remains unclear. The V gene's germline CDR1 is SNHLY and CDR2 FYNNEI. V lost 6 bases and J 3 bases, leaving 9 bases between the germline ends. This CDR3 contains 13 residues. The CDR3, as DNA: TGTGCCAGCAGCGATGCAAACAATCAGCCCCAGCATTTT. Encoded protein: CASSDANNQPQHF.

The chain has TRBV28 and TRBJ2-5; weak D call: TRBD1 (5 bases). Germline V gene sequence: CDR1 MDHEN, CDR2 SYDVKM. Trimming pared 6 bases from V and 3 bases from J, leaving 14 bases between. The CDR3 spans 14 residues. CDR3 protein: CASSSPGFEETQYF. In DNA form, the CDR3 reads TGTGCCAGCAGCTCACCAGGGTTTGAAGAGACCCAGTACTTC.

The CDR3: CASTWTGTGGELFF. The CDR3, as DNA: TGTGCCAGCACCTGGACAGGGACCGGCGGGGAGCTGTTTTTT. The chain carries TRBV27 and TRBJ2-2; 8 bases are shared with TRBD1. Looked up from germline, CDR1 is MNHEY and CDR2 is SMNVEV (reference sequence). The V segment lost 7 bases and the J segment 7 bases; nucleotides outside the gene matches: 8. The CDR3 is 14 amino acids.

The J gene is TRBJ2-7, the V gene TRBV2; TRBD2 aligns across 9 bases. Germline CDR1 is SNHLY and CDR2 is FYNNEI. Trimming at V came to 8 bases and at J to 3 bases, leaving 8 bases not matched to a gene. This CDR3 is 14 amino acids long. The CDR3 sequence: CASHSGLANYEQYF. As DNA, the CDR3 is TGTGCCAGCCACTCGGGACTAGCAAACTACGAGCAGTACTTC.

This clone was recorded only once. This chain links TRBV2 with TRBJ1-1; maybe TRBD1 (5 bases). The CDR3 consists of 12 residues. The V gene's germline CDR1 is SNHLY and CDR2 FYNNEI. Trimming removed 7 bases from V and 4 bases from J, with 10 bases in between. CDR3 amino acids: CASILGGTEAFF. In nucleotides, the CDR3 is TGTGCCAGCATCTTGGGGGGCACTGAAGCTTTCTTT. The complete variable domain, with remaining parts taken from reference TRBV2 and TRBJ1-1, reads EPEVTQTPSHQVTQMGQEVILRCVPISNHLYFYWYRQILGQKVEFLVSFYNNEISEKSEIFDDQFSVERPDGSNFTLKIRSTKLEDSAMYFCASILGGTEAFFGQGTRLTVV.

The V and J genes are TRBV6-5 and TRBJ2-5, with 9 nucleotides matching TRBD1. Gene TRBJ2-7 matches the end of the DNA better, so the J call may be wrong. The CDR3 sequence is 15 residues long. Germline V lookup: CDR1 MNHEY, CDR2 SVGAGI. This CDR3 reads CASSYSDRGAYEQYF. In DNA form, the CDR3 reads TGTGCCAGCAGTTACTCAGACAGGGGGGCCTACGAGCAGTACTTC.

The chain uses TRBV28 and TRBJ1-1; D is undetermined. Per germline, CDR1 MDHEN and CDR2 SYDVKM. The CDR3 consists of 15 residues. Between the trimmed V and J ends, which lost 3 bases and 11 bases, there was a span of 22 bases. This CDR3 is CASSFYGPSLSGAFF. CDR3 DNA: TGTGCCAGCAGTTTCTATGGCCCCAGCCTCAGCGGCGCTTTCTTT.

To note about this clone: The sample has other DNA sequences that encode this CDR3 too. This sequence joins TRBV7-9 and TRBJ1-3; possibly TRBD1 for D (6 bases). Trimming took 2 bases from V and 8 from J, leaving 7 bases between them. This CDR3 region has 12 residues. CDR1 and CDR2 (germline): SEHNR, FQNEAQ (reference sequence). CDR3 amino acids: CASSLSGDTIYF. The CDR3 DNA follows: TGTGCCAGCAGCTTATCAGGGGACACCATATATTTT.

This rearrangement joins TRBV4-2 to TRBJ2-7; 8 nucleotides align to TRBD2. V gave up 0 bases and J gave up 3 bases; unmatched junction bases: 7. The CDR3 has 16 residues. Per the germline V gene, CDR1 is LGHNA and CDR2 is YNFKEQ. The CDR3: CASSQDRAGGHYEQYF. CDR3 in DNA: TGTGCCAGCAGCCAAGATCGGGCGGGAGGACACTACGAGCAGTACTTC.

This chain links TRBV28 with TRBJ2-2; D might be TRBD1 (8 bases). Between the trimmed V and J ends, which lost 5 bases and 6 bases, there was a span of 13 bases. Germline-derived CDR1 and CDR2 are MDHEN and SYDVKM. This CDR3 has 14 amino acids. CDR3 bases: TGTGCCAGCAGTGTACAGGGGGGGCCCGGGGAGCTGTTTTTT. The encoded protein is CASSVQGGPGELFF.

The V gene is TRBV7-6, the J gene TRBJ1-3, with unresolved D. Deletions cut 1 base from V and 0 bases from J, with 7 bases between. CDR3 length: 15 amino acids. From germline, CDR1 is SGHVS and CDR2 FNYEAQ. The CDR3: CASSLGRTSGNTIYF. CDR3 nucleotide sequence: TGTGCCAGCAGCTTAGGCCGGACCTCTGGAAACACCATATATTTT.

Note on this clone: The same CDR3 also results from other DNA sequences found in this sample. The chain links TRBV13 to TRBJ2-3; D gene uncertain. Trimming shortened V by 5 bases and J by 5 bases, and 8 bases separated the two germline ends. Germline CDR1 is PRHDT and CDR2 is FYEKMQ (reference sequence). The CDR3 covers 12 residues. The DNA of the CDR3 is TGTGCCAGCAGCGTCCGAGGAGATACGCAGTATTTT. Residues: CASSVRGDTQYF. The full variable domain, its missing parts supplied by reference TRBV13 and TRBJ2-3, is AAGVIQSPRHLIKEKRETATLKCYPIPRHDTVYWYQQGPGQDPQFLISFYEKMQSDKGSIPDRFSAQQFSDYHSELNMSSLELGDSALYFCASSVRGDTQYFGPGTRLTVL.

The chain links TRBV7-8 to TRBJ2-7; D is ambiguous. Germline V lookup: CDR1 SGHVS, CDR2 FQNEAQ. Trimming left V 2 bases short and J 4 bases short, with 9 bases between. This CDR3 is 13 amino acids long. The CDR3 here is CASSLQQLYEQYF. Here the CDR3 DNA reads TGTGCCAGCAGCTTACAACAACTATACGAGCAGTACTTC.

CDR3 nucleotide sequence: TGTGCCAGTAGTATAACTAGACGGGGACGGAGCTCCTACAATGAGCAGTTCTTC. Translated, it gives CASSITRRGRSSYNEQFF. This chain links TRBV19 with TRBJ2-1, with D possibly called TRBD1 or TRBD2 (5 bases each). Trimming took 2 bases from V and 0 from J, leaving 17 bases between them. The CDR3 is 18 residues long. The germline V gene encodes CDR1 LNHDA and CDR2 SQIVND (reference sequence).

The chain carries TRBV19 and TRBJ2-6; 8 positions agree with TRBD1. The CDR3 spans 22 residues. V trimming: 4 bases; J trimming: 0 bases; junction bases outside the gene matches: 20. The germline V gene encodes CDR1 LNHDA and CDR2 SQIVND (reference sequence). The CDR3 loop reads CASSNETLKGQEYFSGANVLTF. The DNA for the CDR3 is TGTGCCAGTAGTAACGAGACTCTAAAGGGACAGGAGTACTTCTCTGGGGCCAACGTCCTGACTTTC.

The rearrangement uses TRBV11-1 and TRBJ2-3; D possibly corresponds to TRBD2 (6 bases). The CDR3 has 13 residues. Trimming removed 1 base from V and 7 bases from J, with 9 bases in between. Germline V gene data show CDR1 as SGHAT and CDR2 as FQDESV (reference sequence). The CDR3 DNA reads TGTGCCAGCAGCTTAGGGGCGGGAAATACGCAGTATTTT. Translating it yields CASSLGAGNTQYF.

V and J are TRBV11-2 and TRBJ2-1, with D unresolved. Germline V CDR1 and CDR2: SGHAT, FQNNGV. CDR3 length equals 15 residues. Trimming removed 5 bases from V and 3 bases from J, with 14 bases in between. The CDR3 protein is CASSPLYIDYNEQFF. CDR3 nucleotides: TGTGCCAGCAGCCCCCTTTACATCGACTACAATGAGCAGTTCTTC. The full variable domain, completed using reference TRBV11-2 and TRBJ2-1, is EAGVAQSPRYKIIEKRQSVAFWCNPISGHATLYWYQQILGQGPKLLIQFQNNGVVDDSQLPKDRFSAERLKGVDSTLKIQPAKLEDSAVYLCASSPLYIDYNEQFFGPGTRLTVL.

The CDR3: CASSLQGGTEAFF. Here the CDR3 DNA reads TGTGCCAGCAGTTTACAGGGGGGCACTGAAGCTTTCTTT. V is TRBV6-1 and J is TRBJ1-1; 8 bases are a match to TRBD1. V lost 5 bases and J lost 4; bases outside the gene matches: 3. This CDR3 contains 13 residues. Germline V lookup: CDR1 MNHNS, CDR2 SASEGT.

The genes are TRBV6-6 and TRBJ2-7; possible D gene TRBD1, 5 bases. This CDR3 has 14 residues. Per germline, CDR1 MNHNY and CDR2 SVGAGI (reference sequence). V lost 4 bases and J 6 bases, leaving 16 bases between the germline ends. In nucleotides, the CDR3 is TGTGCCAGCAGTTCAACCAGAAGACAGCGCGAGCAGTACTTC. Its protein is CASSSTRRQREQYF.

V usage is TRBV7-2 and J usage is TRBJ1-2; D remains unclear. The V gene's germline CDR1 is SGHTA and CDR2 FQGNSA. The ends were cut back, 6 bases at V and 2 bases at J, with 10 bases in the middle. This CDR3 has 13 residues. As DNA, the CDR3 is TGTGCCAGCAGAGCCGCCGACAACTATGGCTACACCTTC. It is translated as CASRAADNYGYTF.

This clone appeared a single time. V gene TRBV5-6 combines with J gene TRBJ2-7; 8 bases are a match to TRBD1. Germline values: CDR1 SGHDT, CDR2 YYEEEE. V trimming: 0 bases; J trimming: 5 bases; junction bases outside the gene matches: 7. CDR3 length: 15 residues. The chain's CDR3 is CASSLDRQGRHEQYF. The CDR3 DNA sequence: TGTGCCAGCAGCTTGGATAGACAGGGGCGACACGAGCAGTACTTC. Using reference TRBV5-6 and TRBJ2-7 for the parts outside the CDR3, the full variable domain is DAGVTQSPTHLIKTRGQQVTLRCSPKSGHDTVSWYQQALGQGPQFIFQYYEEEERQRGNFPDRFSGHQFPNYSSELNVNALLLGDSALYLCASSLDRQGRHEQYFGPGTRLTVT.

This chain uses TRBV5-4 with TRBJ2-3; 8 bases agree with TRBD2. Germline V gene data show CDR1 as SGHNT and CDR2 as YYREEE (reference sequence). V trimming: 5 bases; J trimming: 4 bases; junction bases outside the gene matches: 3. CDR3 size: 13 residues. The CDR3 bases are TGTGCCAGCAGGAGCGGGAGCCCAGATACGCAGTATTTT. Its protein product is CASRSGSPDTQYF.

The V gene is TRBV13, the J gene TRBJ2-5, with D perhaps TRBD2 (5 bases). The germline V gene encodes CDR1 PRHDT and CDR2 FYEKMQ (reference sequence). With 1 base removed from V and 6 bases from J, the gap between germline ends came to 15 bases. This CDR3 has 15 residues. As DNA, the CDR3 is TGTGCCAGCAGCTTAGTGGATAGAACGGGGAAGACCCAGTACTTC. Encoded protein: CASSLVDRTGKTQYF.